A selection of T cell receptor beta chains follows, all from one sample in a study of CD8+ T cells in alopecia areata. Sequencing used immunoSEQ multiplex PCR; TCRdb keeps in-frame clones, though not all of them. The data contain some 150,000 clones, around half of them singletons. The sequencing used CD8+ T cells sorted from blood, collected at week 0. The receptor source for this set is a human donor with alopecia areata. Each CDR3 is given with its conserved first and last residue. The order of the fields is J gene, D gene, clone size, V gene, CDR3 protein, CDR3 DNA. The D gene is left open where the match is weak. A clone size is listed for some rows: how often the clone was seen (once, few, many), or a class if it is expanded.

>TRBJ2-7|NA|NA|TRBV29-1
CSVRVGAYEQYF
TGCAGCGTGCGGGTGGGAGCCTACGAGCAGTACTTC
>TRBJ2-3|NA|NA|TRBV6-5
CASGTDTQYF
TGTGCCAGCGGCACAGATACGCAGTATTTT
>TRBJ1-1|NA|NA|TRBV6-5
CASSYFSGGEAFF
TGTGCCAGCAGCTACTTTAGTGGGGGTGAAGCTTTCTTT
>TRBJ2-7|TRBD2|NA|TRBV27
CASSISGGAAGEQYF
TGTGCCAGCAGTATTAGCGGGGGGGCGGCTGGGGAGCAGTACTTC
>TRBJ1-2|NA|few|TRBV29-1
CSVEGVKKGYGYTF
TGCAGCGTTGAAGGGGTCAAAAAGGGCTATGGCTACACCTTC
>TRBJ2-7|NA|few|TRBV11-2
CASSYGLGAYEQYF
TGTGCCAGCAGCTACGGGTTAGGGGCCTACGAGCAGTACTTC
>TRBJ2-2|TRBD1|NA|TRBV27
CASSPTGQGTGELFF
TGTGCCAGCAGTCCCACTGGACAGGGGACCGGGGAGCTGTTTTTT
>TRBJ2-5|TRBD2|NA|TRBV27
CASSSLGSAGVQETQYF
TGTGCCAGCAGTTCATTAGGGTCAGCGGGGGTACAAGAGACCCAGTACTTC
>TRBJ1-4|TRBD1|few|TRBV13
CASSLAGQTNEKLFF
TGTGCCAGCAGCTTAGCGGGACAGACTAATGAAAAACTGTTTTTT
>TRBJ1-2|TRBD1|NA|TRBV14
CASGPTTGDWYGYTF
TGTGCCAGCGGCCCCACCACAGGGGACTGGTATGGCTACACCTTC
>TRBJ2-3|TRBD1|NA|TRBV2
CASSPGQHSTDTQYF
TGTGCCAGCAGCCCGGGACAGCATAGCACAGATACGCAGTATTTT
>TRBJ1-6|NA|NA|TRBV9
CASSVGGYNSPLHF
TGTGCCAGCAGCGTAGGTGGTTATAATTCACCCCTCCACTTT
>TRBJ1-1|NA|NA|TRBV5-1
CASSLGGRDTEAFF
TGCGCCAGCAGCTTGGGGGGACGGGACACTGAAGCTTTCTTT
>TRBJ2-7|NA|NA|TRBV27
CASSPGSYEQYF
TGTGCCAGCAGTCCAGGGTCCTACGAGCAGTACTTC
>TRBJ2-7|NA|NA|TRBV29-1
CSVEKGEYEQYF
TGCAGCGTTGAAAAGGGGGAGTACGAGCAGTACTTC
>TRBJ2-7|NA|NA|TRBV4-1
CASSQLPTAGASYEQYF
TGCGCCAGCAGCCAACTCCCCACGGCGGGGGCCTCCTACGAGCAGTACTTC
>TRBJ1-1|NA|few|TRBV29-1
CSVVWSNTEAFF
TGCAGCGTTGTGTGGTCGAACACTGAAGCTTTCTTT
>TRBJ2-1|NA|few|TRBV29-1
CSLYFDNEQFF
TGCAGCCTCTATTTTGACAATGAGCAGTTCTTC
>TRBJ1-2|NA|NA|TRBV2
CASSVQDSYGYTF
TGTGCCAGCAGTGTTCAGGATTCCTATGGCTACACCTTC
>TRBJ1-1|NA|NA|TRBV9
CASSLGGDTEAFF
TGTGCCAGCAGTTTGGGTGGCGACACTGAAGCTTTCTTT
>TRBJ2-7|NA|NA|TRBV4-3
CASSPSLADEQYF
TGCGCCAGCAGCCCCTCCCTGGCAGACGAGCAGTACTTC
>TRBJ1-1|NA|NA|TRBV29-1
CSVFSAEAFF
TGCAGCGTTTTTAGTGCTGAAGCTTTCTTT
>TRBJ1-2|NA|NA|TRBV9
CASSVGGAGKYGYTF
TGTGCCAGCAGCGTCGGCGGGGCAGGAAAATATGGCTACACCTTC
>TRBJ2-7|NA|few|TRBV4-3
CASSQGRLGGYEQYF
TGCGCCAGCAGCCAAGGGCGCCTTGGTGGCTACGAGCAGTACTTC
>TRBJ1-1|NA|NA|TRBV30
CAWNPGVGEAFF
TGTGCCTGGAATCCGGGGGTTGGGGAAGCTTTCTTT
>TRBJ2-1|NA|NA|TRBV7-9
CASSLDKSSYAGKNEQFF
TGTGCCAGCAGCTTAGATAAATCTAGCTATGCAGGAAAAAATGAGCAGTTCTTC
>TRBJ1-1|NA|once|TRBV30
CAWSKTDRDIVFF
TGTGCCTGGAGTAAAACCGACCGGGACATAGTCTTCTTT
>TRBJ1-2|NA|NA|TRBV5-6
CASSLQDRIFYGYTF
TGTGCCAGCAGCTTGCAGGACAGAATTTTCTATGGCTACACCTTC
>TRBJ2-7|NA|NA|TRBV19
CASSLHAGAYEQYF
TGTGCCAGTAGTCTCCACGCAGGGGCTTACGAGCAGTACTTC
>TRBJ1-2|NA|NA|TRBV30
CAWSSSVEGYTF
TGTGCCTGGAGTAGTAGCGTGGAAGGCTACACCTTC
>TRBJ2-7|NA|few|TRBV4-3
CASSQKLGRGGEQYF
TGCGCCAGCAGCCAAAAACTGGGTAGGGGCGGCGAGCAGTACTTC
>TRBJ2-7|TRBD1|NA|TRBV6-1
CASRPGTGKGEQYF
TGTGCCAGCAGGCCCGGGACAGGGAAGGGCGAGCAGTACTTC
>TRBJ2-7|TRBD1|NA|TRBV27
CASSPGTGGYEQYF
TGTGCCAGCAGCCCCGGGACAGGGGGCTACGAGCAGTACTTC
>TRBJ2-7|TRBD1|few|TRBV27
CASSSGDRDGEQYF
TGTGCCAGCAGTTCCGGGGACAGGGACGGCGAGCAGTACTTC
>TRBJ2-3|NA|few|TRBV7-6
CASSPDAGTDTQYF
TGTGCCAGCAGCCCCGACGCGGGGACAGATACGCAGTATTTT
>TRBJ2-2|NA|NA|TRBV30
CAWSPEHTGELFF
TGTGCCTGGAGCCCAGAACACACCGGGGAGCTGTTTTTT
>TRBJ2-3|NA|NA|TRBV30
CAWRSGCGTDTQYF
TGTGCCTGGAGATCGGGGTGTGGCACAGATACGCAGTATTTT
>TRBJ1-1|NA|NA|TRBV30
CAWSVPTDMSTEAFF
TGTGCCTGGAGTGTACCGACGGATATGAGCACTGAAGCTTTCTTT
>TRBJ1-1|NA|NA|TRBV10-3
CAINTDEPNTEAFF
TGTGCCATCAATACAGACGAACCGAACACTGAAGCTTTCTTT
>TRBJ1-1|NA|NA|TRBV27
CASSLSRATEAFF
TGTGCCAGCAGTTTAAGCAGGGCAACTGAAGCTTTCTTT
>TRBJ2-3|NA|NA|TRBV4-3
CASSANRGGDTQYF
TGCGCCAGCAGCGCCAACAGGGGAGGAGACACGCAGTATTTT
>TRBJ1-5|TRBD1|few|TRBV19
CASSLGTAESNQPQHF
TGTGCCAGTAGTCTCGGGACAGCTGAGAGCAATCAGCCCCAGCATTTT
>TRBJ2-5|TRBD1|NA|TRBV10-2
CASSVGQPAKTQYF
TGCGCCAGCAGTGTGGGACAGCCCGCAAAAACCCAGTACTTC
>TRBJ1-2|TRBD1|NA|TRBV27
CASSTGTDDGYTF
TGTGCCAGCAGTACCGGGACAGACGATGGCTACACCTTC
>TRBJ2-7|NA|NA|TRBV4-1
CASSQEQHYEQYF
TGCGCCAGCAGCCAAGAGCAGCACTACGAGCAGTACTTC